A single sample gave rise to the 26 T cell receptor beta chains below, sequenced in a study of blood T cell repertoires in COVID-19. Measured with immunoSEQ multiplex PCR; TCRdb has only the in-frame clones, and not every one. The sample gives over 80,000 clones, about nine tenths of which show up once; 1.8% is in the top ten. The material sequenced was peripheral blood. These receptors originate from a human donor with active COVID-19. The donor label of this sample is uncertain.

This sequence joins TRBV6-5 and TRBJ2-7, with TRBD2 matching over 12 bases. From germline, CDR1 is MNHEY and CDR2 SVGAGI. This CDR3 has 15 amino acids. V lost 5 bases to trimming and J lost 6 bases; unmatched junction nucleotides: 8. The CDR3: CASSPLPGLAGEQYF. The CDR3 DNA is TGTGCCAGCAGTCCCCTTCCGGGACTAGCGGGCGAGCAGTACTTC.

The chain joins TRBV15 to TRBJ1-2; 8 nucleotides match TRBD1. After removal of 6 bases from V and 5 bases from J, the junction contained 5 bases not matched to a gene. Germline lookup yields CDR1 LNHNV and CDR2 YYDKDF (reference sequence). The CDR3 covers 13 residues. The CDR3 is CATSPGQAYGYTF. In DNA form, the CDR3 reads TGTGCCACCAGTCCGGGACAGGCATATGGCTACACCTTC.

The chain recombines TRBV11-1 with TRBJ2-7, with D possibly matching TRBD1 (5 bases). The CDR3 contains 14 residues. The germline V and J ends were trimmed by 1 base and 5 bases, with 12 bases remaining between them. Germline V gene data show CDR1 as SGHAT and CDR2 as FQDESV (reference sequence). The CDR3: CASSLVARVHEQYF. The CDR3, as DNA: TGTGCCAGCAGCTTAGTGGCCAGGGTCCACGAGCAGTACTTC.

The CDR3 is CASSPRTGHYGYTF. The CDR3 DNA follows: TGTGCCAGCAGTCCGCGGACAGGCCACTATGGCTACACCTTC. The V and J genes are TRBV6-6 and TRBJ1-2; 7 bases are shared with TRBD1. CDR1 and CDR2 (germline): MNHNY, SVGAGI (reference sequence). This CDR3 has 14 amino acids. With V trimmed by 5 bases and J by 3 bases, 6 bases remained unmatched.

The chain has TRBV4-1 and TRBJ2-2; possible D gene TRBD2, 5 bases. The CDR3 is 14 residues long. V lost 3 bases to trimming and J lost 6 bases, with 11 bases between them. Germline V gene sequence: CDR1 MGHRA, CDR2 YSYEKL. This CDR3 is CASSHVSSPGELFF. The CDR3 DNA sequence: TGCGCCAGCAGCCACGTATCTAGCCCCGGGGAGCTGTTTTTT.

The chain employs TRBV5-4 and TRBJ1-2, with 7 nucleotides matching TRBD1. V was pared by 0 bases and J by 4 bases, with 3 bases of the junction left unmatched. The CDR3 sequence is 14 residues long. Germline V gene data show CDR1 as SGHNT and CDR2 as YYREEE (reference sequence). The chain's CDR3 is CASSLGQGGYGYTF. CDR3 nucleotide sequence: TGTGCCAGCAGCTTGGGACAGGGCGGCTATGGCTACACCTTC.

V gene TRBV20-1 combines with J gene TRBJ1-6; unclear D gene. V dropped 6 bases and J dropped 7 bases, with 16 bases sitting between them. Germline lookup yields CDR1 DFQATT and CDR2 SNEGSKA (reference sequence). The CDR3 has 14 residues. For the CDR3, the DNA is TGCAGTGCCAGTCGGGGAGGCGAGAATTCACCCCTCCACTTT. Encoded protein: CSASRGGENSPLHF.

The rearrangement joins TRBV5-1 to TRBJ2-5; 11 bases fit TRBD2. CDR3 length: 15 amino acids. Trimming at V came to 1 base and at J to 2 bases, leaving 1 base not matched to a gene. Germline V gene sequence: CDR1 SGHRS, CDR2 YFSETQ. CDR3 sequence reads: CASSLLAGGQETQYF. The DNA for the CDR3 is TGCGCCAGCAGCTTGCTAGCGGGGGGACAAGAGACCCAGTACTTC.

The chain combines TRBV5-1 with TRBJ2-2, with TRBD1 as a possible D gene (6 bases). Germline-derived CDR1 and CDR2 are SGHRS and YFSETQ. V was cut by 2 bases and J by 4 bases, with 12 bases left in between. The CDR3 totals 15 residues. CDR3 sequence reads: CASSLSQGSTGELFF. The CDR3 DNA reads as TGCGCCAGCAGCTTAAGCCAGGGGTCCACCGGGGAGCTGTTTTTT.

This sequence joins TRBV28 and TRBJ2-2; possibly TRBD1 for D (5 bases). This CDR3 has 15 amino acids. Germline V CDR1 and CDR2: MDHEN, SYDVKM. V shed 6 bases and J shed 4 bases, with 15 bases lying between them. For the CDR3, the DNA is TGTGCCAGCAGCTGGACACGCTTCATCACCGGGGAGCTGTTTTTT. As protein: CASSWTRFITGELFF.

In its sample, this clone was seen once. This chain joins TRBV19 and TRBJ1-1; D is undetermined. Per germline, CDR1 LNHDA and CDR2 SQIVND (reference sequence). CDR3 size: 13 residues. V was clipped by 7 bases and J by 3 bases, with 12 bases between them. DNA for the CDR3: TGTGCCAGTATCTTCCGGGGTCACACTGAAGCTTTCTTT. Amino acids: CASIFRGHTEAFF. Variable domain in full (rest from reference TRBV19 and TRBJ1-1): DGGITQSPKYLFRKEGQNVTLSCEQNLNHDAMYWYRQDPGQGLRLIYYSQIVNDFQKGDIAEGYSVSREKKESFPLTVTSAQKNPTAFYLCASIFRGHTEAFFGQGTRLTVV.

This clone appeared once. The genes are TRBV4-1 and TRBJ2-7; 12 bases agree with TRBD2. The CDR3 contains 17 residues. Germline CDR1 MGHRA, CDR2 YSYEKL. V was clipped by 2 bases and J by 3 bases; unmatched bases: 8. CDR3 region: CASSQSTSGGTGYEQYF. CDR3 in DNA: TGCGCCAGCAGCCAATCCACTAGCGGGGGGACAGGCTACGAGCAGTACTTC.

The table lists this clone with a few counts. The chain employs TRBV9 and TRBJ2-7, with D unresolved. Trimming cost V 3 bases and J 2 bases, with 6 bases left between them. This CDR3 is built from 12 residues. The V gene's germline CDR1 is SGDLS and CDR2 YYNGEE. CDR3 DNA: TGTGCCAGCAGCGCCCTAACCTACGAGCAGTACTTC. This encodes CASSALTYEQYF.

V is TRBV5-1 and J is TRBJ2-1; D is perhaps TRBD1 (5 bases). The V and J ends lost 1 base and 5 bases respectively, with 13 bases between them. The CDR3 is 15 amino acids. Germline V CDR1 and CDR2: SGHRS, YFSETQ. Here the CDR3 DNA reads TGCGCCAGCAGCTTGTTATGGGGCAACGACAATGAGCAGTTCTTC. It is translated as CASSLLWGNDNEQFF.

The rearrangement links TRBV11-2 to TRBJ2-1; 7 nucleotides agree with TRBD1. The V gene's germline CDR1 is SGHAT and CDR2 FQNNGV. The CDR3 is made up of 15 amino acids. Trimming cost V 3 bases and J 1 base; bases outside gene matches: 3. As DNA, the CDR3 is TGTGCCAGCAGCTTGAACAGGGGATCCTACAATGAGCAGTTCTTC. It translates to CASSLNRGSYNEQFF.

This clone has only one observation. DNA of the CDR3: TGCGCCAGCAGTTCGACAGGGCAGTATACGCAGTATTTT. Translated: CASSSTGQYTQYF. J is TRBJ2-3 and V is TRBV10-1, with 7 bases aligning to TRBD1. The ends lost 5 bases at V and 7 bases at J; junction bases unmatched: 6. CDR1 and CDR2 (germline): WNHNN, SYGVQD (reference sequence). This CDR3 comprises 13 residues.

The chain is built from TRBV6-5 and TRBJ2-7, with 7 bases aligning to TRBD1. Germline V lookup: CDR1 MNHEY, CDR2 SVGAGI. The CDR3 sequence is 13 residues long. V gave up 7 bases and J gave up 6 bases; unmatched junction bases: 9. The DNA for the CDR3 is TGTGCCAGCACACAAGACAGGGTTGGCGAGCAGTACTTC. Translated, it gives CASTQDRVGEQYF.

The genes are TRBV9 and TRBJ1-1; a weak D match, TRBD1 (6 bases). V dropped 1 base and J dropped 3 bases, with 10 bases sitting between them. CDR3 size: 14 residues. Germline V gene data show CDR1 as SGDLS and CDR2 as YYNGEE. The CDR3 region is CASSVNRADTEAFF. The CDR3 DNA is TGTGCCAGCAGCGTAAACAGGGCGGACACTGAAGCTTTCTTT. Looking up the rest from reference TRBV9 and TRBJ1-1 gives the full variable domain: DSGVTQTPKHLITATGQRVTLRCSPRSGDLSVYWYQQSLDQGLQFLIQYYNGEERAKGNILERFSAQQFPDLHSELNLSSLELGDSALYFCASSVNRADTEAFFGQGTRLTVV.

The chain carries TRBV2 and TRBJ1-1; maybe TRBD1 (6 bases). Trimming pared 4 bases from V and 0 bases from J, leaving 12 bases between. Germline CDR1 SNHLY, CDR2 FYNNEI. The CDR3 loop spans 15 amino acids. The CDR3 here is CASSVNRVMNTEAFF. DNA for the CDR3: TGTGCCAGCAGTGTTAACAGGGTCATGAACACTGAAGCTTTCTTT.

The chain is built from TRBV7-3 and TRBJ1-4, with 7 bases matching TRBD1. J lost 4 bases, V lost 6 bases, and 8 bases had no gene match. CDR3 length: 15 residues. CDR1 and CDR2 from the germline V gene are SGHTA and FQGTGA. The CDR3 protein is CASSPGTADNEKLFF. In DNA, the CDR3 is TGTGCCAGCAGTCCTGGGACAGCTGATAATGAAAAACTGTTTTTT.

The chain joins TRBV19 to TRBJ1-5, with TRBD1 matching 7 bases. This CDR3 spans 14 amino acids. Germline V gene data show CDR1 as LNHDA and CDR2 as SQIVND (reference sequence). After removal of 6 bases from V and 1 base from J, the junction contained 3 bases not matched to a gene. The CDR3 sequence: CASSPQGSNQPQHF. CDR3 DNA: TGTGCCAGTAGCCCACAGGGGAGCAATCAGCCCCAGCATTTT.

The gene calls are TRBV9 and TRBJ1-1; no firm D call. Per the germline V gene, CDR1 is SGDLS and CDR2 is YYNGEE. The CDR3 has 12 residues. Deletions cut 4 bases from V and 4 bases from J, with 8 bases between. This CDR3 is CASSREATEAFF. CDR3 DNA: TGTGCCAGCAGCCGCGAAGCCACTGAAGCTTTCTTT.

The rearrangement joins TRBV11-2 to TRBJ2-7, with D possibly matching TRBD2 (7 bases). The V end lost 2 bases, the J end lost 1 base, and 18 bases lay between the germline ends. Germline CDR1 SGHAT, CDR2 FQNNGV. The length of the CDR3 is 17 residues. The CDR3: CASSLRWGGSSSYEQYF. The CDR3 nucleotides are TGTGCCAGCAGCTTAAGATGGGGGGGCTCCAGTTCCTACGAGCAGTACTTC.

The gene calls are TRBV29-1 and TRBJ2-1, with 10 positions matching TRBD1. The length of the CDR3 is 15 residues. Germline values: CDR1 SQVTM, CDR2 ANQGSEA. V was pared by 7 bases and J by 7 bases, with 13 bases of the junction left unmatched. CDR3 in DNA: TGCAGCGGGACGATAAGTGGGACAGGGGCAAATGAGCAGTTCTTC. Translation gives CSGTISGTGANEQFF.

The chain links TRBV24-1 to TRBJ2-7; TRBD1 is a possible D gene (5 bases). The CDR3 length is 13 residues. Trimming removed 9 bases at V and 2 bases at J, with 13 bases between. Germline V gene lookup returns CDR1 KGHDR and CDR2 SFDVKD. The CDR3 DNA reads as TGTGCCACCCCGAACGACAGACCCTACGAGCAGTACTTC. Its protein product is CATPNDRPYEQYF.

The genes are TRBV7-9 and TRBJ2-7, with 9 bases fitting TRBD1. This CDR3 region has 16 residues. Per germline, CDR1 SEHNR and CDR2 FQNEAQ (reference sequence). Trimming removed 5 bases from V and 0 bases from J; junction bases left unmatched: 8. CDR3 protein: CASSPGQGLGSYEQYF. In DNA, the CDR3 is TGTGCCAGCAGCCCCGGACAGGGGTTGGGCTCCTACGAGCAGTACTTC. The whole variable domain, remainder taken from reference TRBV7-9 and TRBJ2-7, is DTGVSQNPRHKITKRGQNVTFRCDPISEHNRLYWYRQTLGQGPEFLTYFQNEAQLEKSRLLSDRFSAERPKGSFSTLEIQRTEQGDSAMYLCASSPGQGLGSYEQYFGPGTRLTVT.